The 2 T cell receptor beta chains given below trace back to one sample, sequenced in a study of radiation and T cells in renal cell carcinoma. TCRdb's copy holds only in-frame clones and misses some; the assay was immunoSEQ multiplex PCR. This table holds about 130,000 clones, approximately 80% found once. Time point in this sample: blood 2 weeks post-SBRT. Treatment indicated: 15 Gy SBRT to primary tumor, nephrectomy 4 weeks later. Sequenced material: blood, taken from a patient whose treatment included radiotherapy and nephrectomy. All receptors derive from a woman in her sixties or seventies with renal cell carcinoma.

This rearrangement joins TRBV5-6 to TRBJ2-7; 14 nucleotides agree with TRBD2. CDR3 length: 16 amino acids. Per germline, CDR1 SGHDT and CDR2 YYEEEE. Trimming at V came to 4 bases and at J to 4 bases, leaving 7 bases not matched to a gene. The CDR3 coding sequence is TGTGCCAGCAGCATCCGGACTAGCGGGAGGACATACGAGCAGTACTTC. Its protein product is CASSIRTSGRTYEQYF.

This clone was seen only a few times. The chain has TRBV4-1 and TRBJ1-2, with 8 nucleotides matching TRBD1. V lost 0 bases to trimming and J lost 6 bases; unmatched junction nucleotides: 15. Per germline, CDR1 MGHRA and CDR2 YSYEKL. This CDR3 region has 18 residues. CDR3 sequence (DNA): TGCGCCAGCAGCCAAGATAAGGCAGGGGGCGGCCATTTGGATGGCTACACCTTC. It specifies CASSQDKAGGGHLDGYTF.